The source of this T cell receptor beta chain is a study of prognosis after radiotherapy for stage I lung cancer (dated by TCRdb to 2020 to 2023). Some background on the complete study: Between early 2018 and early 2019, about 20 patients with stage I NSCLC were enrolled in Nanjing, China. All patients were regarded as medically inoperable, because of comorbidities in about a dozen patients and refusal of surgery in six or seven patients. The cohort was made up of about 13 men and about 6 women, with a median age of around 78 years and an age range of roughly 53 to 90 years. SBRT was delivered in 3 to 5 fractions with a biologically effective dose of at least 100 Gy, and image-guided IMRT or VMAT was used for delivery. The study profiled peripheral blood TCR beta repertoires from stage I NSCLC patients before and after stereotactic body radiotherapy and related them to distant failure. After SBRT, distant metastases developed in about 20% of the 19 patients at a median of about seven months, while the remaining 15 patients had no significant progression. No patient received concurrent therapy alongside SBRT. The study took one blood sample before SBRT and one after SBRT from each of 19 patients and sequenced all 38 samples. There were around 15 patients with newly diagnosed primary stage I lung tumors and a few patients with oligometastatic NSCLC after surgical resection of the primary tumor. Some 13 patients had adenocarcinoma and about 7 had squamous cell carcinoma as the tumor histology.

The CDR3 starts with the cysteine, ends with the phenylalanine, and has 15 residues. The kept DNA is CDR3 alone, 45 bases in frame from the first base. The germline V gene specifies SGHVS as CDR1 and FQNEAQ as CDR2. Trimming costs V 6 bases and J 9 bases, and their ends lie 18 bases apart. Comments on this clonotype: Which antigen it targets is not known. This sequence is one base from a far larger clone and is likely a read error.

Paper-wide results and their limitations: All reported P values were unadjusted for multiple comparisons. Post-SBRT Shannon entropy and its change from baseline were lower in patients who developed distant metastases; baseline Shannon entropy was not associated with metastases. The small cohort and short follow-up limited the study, so independent validation of the findings is needed. TRBV and TRBJ usage frequencies reportedly differed by metastasis status, in two V genes at baseline and in fewer than ten V and two J genes after SBRT. Unique TCR clone counts fell after SBRT (median 10,088 before versus approximately 6,300 after; Wilcoxon paired P=0.011). Whether the expanded TCR clones were tumor-specific was not determined.

Two rounds of multiplex PCR were performed to amplify the TCR beta CDR3 region from genomic DNA. The first PCR round used primers specific to each TRBV and TRBJ gene, with sequences filed in Chinese patent CN105087789A. Universal primers were used in the second PCR round. The Roche High Pure PCR Template Preparation Kit was used to extract genomic DNA from the frozen PBMCs. Libraries were sequenced paired-end with 151 bp reads on an Illumina HiSeq 3000. The source study handled its data this way. CutAdapt was used to discard raw reads that did not contain the multiplex PCR primer sequences. High-quality paired reads were merged into contigs with PEAR. By alignment to reference sequences, MiXCR assigned TRB V, D and J gene segments to each contig. CDR3 sequences were clustered by base quality and sequence similarity to remove sequencing errors. Diversity was calculated as Shannon entropy divided by the natural log of the number of productive TCR sequences. To get clonality, Shannon entropy was divided by the natural log of the number of unique clonotypes, and that result was subtracted from one. Using the Youden index from ROC curves, the researchers picked the repertoire-metric cut-offs for progression-free survival, and all analyses were carried out in R 3.5.3. TCRdb trimmed public reads at Q25 via fastp, called clones via MiXCR and kept in-frame beta chains. Each record represents a unique CDR3 protein, reported with the most common genes and DNA among its rows. The V and J calls shown here were made by TCRdb, not taken from the authors' results. The sample records about 25,000 distinct CDR3 sequences, approximately 39% of which are singletons. The ten biggest clones cover about 22% of the sample.

A history of other malignancies or of prior chemotherapy or radiotherapy was absent in all patients, and node-negative disease was shown on CT and PET/CT in all patients. At each of two time points, roughly 6.3 milliliters of peripheral venous blood were collected in EDTA tubes. PBMCs were isolated by Ficoll-Paque Plus density-gradient centrifugation. Immediately after collection, samples were stored at -80 degrees C until analysis. Material: PBMCs, obtained before or after stereotactic body radiation therapy (not recorded which). The receptor comes from a donor over 45 with non-small cell lung cancer. The rearranged segments are TRBV7-8 and TRBJ1-6; the best D guess is TRBD1, with 6 bases matching. The sequenced DNA: TGTGCCAGCAGGAGTGATGGGGGCGCGGGTTCACCCCTCCACTTT. It codes for CASRSDGGAGSPLHF.